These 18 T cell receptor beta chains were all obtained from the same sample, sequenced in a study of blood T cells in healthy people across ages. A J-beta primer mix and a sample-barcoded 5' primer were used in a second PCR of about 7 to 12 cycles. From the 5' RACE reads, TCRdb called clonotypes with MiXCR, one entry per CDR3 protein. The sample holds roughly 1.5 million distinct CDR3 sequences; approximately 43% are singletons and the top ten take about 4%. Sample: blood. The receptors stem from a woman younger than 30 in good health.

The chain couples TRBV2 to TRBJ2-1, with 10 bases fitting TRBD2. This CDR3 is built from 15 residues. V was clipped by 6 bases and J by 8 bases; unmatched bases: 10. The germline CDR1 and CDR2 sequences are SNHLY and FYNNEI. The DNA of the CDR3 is TGTGCCAGCAGACTAGCGGGATTACCTCCGGATGAGCAGTTCTTC. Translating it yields CASRLAGLPPDEQFF.

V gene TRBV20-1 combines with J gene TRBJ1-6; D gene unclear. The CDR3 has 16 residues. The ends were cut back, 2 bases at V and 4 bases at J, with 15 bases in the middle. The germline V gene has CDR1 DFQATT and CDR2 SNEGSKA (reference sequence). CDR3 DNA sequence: TGCAGTGCTAGAAAAATTGTGACCGGATATAATTCACCCCTCCACTTT. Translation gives CSARKIVTGYNSPLHF.

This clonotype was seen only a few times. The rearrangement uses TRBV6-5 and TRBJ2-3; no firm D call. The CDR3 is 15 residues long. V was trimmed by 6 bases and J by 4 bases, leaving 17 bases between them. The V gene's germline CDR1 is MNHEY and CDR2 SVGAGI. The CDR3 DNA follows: TGTGCCAGCAGAAAACGTGGGTCAGTGGCAGATACGCAGTATTTT. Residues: CASRKRGSVADTQYF.

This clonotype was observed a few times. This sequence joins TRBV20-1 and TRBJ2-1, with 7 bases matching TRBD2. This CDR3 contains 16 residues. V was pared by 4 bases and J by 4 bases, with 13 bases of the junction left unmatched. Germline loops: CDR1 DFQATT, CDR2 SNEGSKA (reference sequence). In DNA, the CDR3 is TGCAGTGCTACCCCCCTAGCAGCGGGACTTTACAATGAGCAGTTCTTC. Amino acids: CSATPLAAGLYNEQFF.

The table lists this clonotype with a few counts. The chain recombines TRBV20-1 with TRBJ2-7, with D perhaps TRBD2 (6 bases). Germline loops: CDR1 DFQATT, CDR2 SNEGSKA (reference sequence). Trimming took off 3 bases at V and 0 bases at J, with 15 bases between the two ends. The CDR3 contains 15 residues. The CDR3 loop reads CSASAPGLASYEQYF. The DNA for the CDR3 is TGCAGTGCTAGCGCCCCGGGACTGGCCTCCTACGAGCAGTACTTC.

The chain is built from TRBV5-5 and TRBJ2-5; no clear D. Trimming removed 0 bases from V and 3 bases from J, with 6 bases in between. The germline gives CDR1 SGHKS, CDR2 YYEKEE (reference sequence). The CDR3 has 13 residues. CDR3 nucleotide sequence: TGTGCCAGCAGCTTGGGCAGCAAAGAGACCCAGTACTTC. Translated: CASSLGSKETQYF.

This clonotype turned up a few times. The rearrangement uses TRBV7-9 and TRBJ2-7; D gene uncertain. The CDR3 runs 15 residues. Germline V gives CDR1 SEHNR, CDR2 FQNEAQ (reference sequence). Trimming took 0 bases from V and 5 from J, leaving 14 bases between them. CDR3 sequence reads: CASSLATGSRDEQYF. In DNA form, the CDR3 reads TGTGCCAGCAGCTTAGCTACGGGTTCGCGCGACGAGCAGTACTTC.

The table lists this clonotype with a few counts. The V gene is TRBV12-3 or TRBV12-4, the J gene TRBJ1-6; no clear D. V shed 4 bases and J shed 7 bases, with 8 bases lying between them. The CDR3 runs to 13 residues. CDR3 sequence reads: CASSWTGNSPLHF. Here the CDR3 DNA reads TGTGCCAGCAGTTGGACGGGAAATTCACCCCTCCACTTT.

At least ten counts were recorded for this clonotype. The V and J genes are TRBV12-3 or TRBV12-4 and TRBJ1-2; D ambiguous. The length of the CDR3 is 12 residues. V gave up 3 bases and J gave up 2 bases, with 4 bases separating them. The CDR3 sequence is CASSLTNYGYTF. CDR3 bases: TGTGCCAGCAGTTTGACCAACTATGGCTACACCTTC.

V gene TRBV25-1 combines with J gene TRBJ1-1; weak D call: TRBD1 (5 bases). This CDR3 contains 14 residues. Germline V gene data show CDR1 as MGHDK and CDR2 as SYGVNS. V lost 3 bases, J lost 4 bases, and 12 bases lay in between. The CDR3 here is CASSDAGGFTEAFF. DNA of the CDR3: TGTGCCAGCAGTGATGCCGGGGGATTCACTGAAGCTTTCTTT.

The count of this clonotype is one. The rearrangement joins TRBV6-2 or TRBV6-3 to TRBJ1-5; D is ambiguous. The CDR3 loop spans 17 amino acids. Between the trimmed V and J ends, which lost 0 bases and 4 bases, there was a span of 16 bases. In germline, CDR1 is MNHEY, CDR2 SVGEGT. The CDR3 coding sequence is TGTGCCAGCAGTTACTCGCGTCAGGCCCGTTTAAATCAGCCCCAGCATTTT. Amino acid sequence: CASSYSRQARLNQPQHF.

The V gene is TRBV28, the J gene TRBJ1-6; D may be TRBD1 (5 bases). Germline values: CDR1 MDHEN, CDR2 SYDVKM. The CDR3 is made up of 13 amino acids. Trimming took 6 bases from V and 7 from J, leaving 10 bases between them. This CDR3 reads CASRGPKNSPLHF. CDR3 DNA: TGTGCCAGCAGGGGACCTAAAAATTCACCCCTCCACTTT.

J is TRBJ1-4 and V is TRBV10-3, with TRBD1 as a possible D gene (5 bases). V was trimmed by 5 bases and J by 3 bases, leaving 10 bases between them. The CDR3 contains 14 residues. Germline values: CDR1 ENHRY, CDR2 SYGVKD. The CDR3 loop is CAISPGAANEKLFF. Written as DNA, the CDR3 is TGTGCCATCAGTCCTGGGGCGGCTAATGAAAAACTGTTTTTT.

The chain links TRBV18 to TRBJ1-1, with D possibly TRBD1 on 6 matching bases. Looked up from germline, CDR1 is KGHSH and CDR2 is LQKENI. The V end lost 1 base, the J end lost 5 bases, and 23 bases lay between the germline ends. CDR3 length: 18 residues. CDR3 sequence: CASSPRAILRGGLTEAFF. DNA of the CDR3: TGTGCCAGCTCACCACGAGCGATCCTCCGGGGGGGGCTTACTGAAGCTTTCTTT.

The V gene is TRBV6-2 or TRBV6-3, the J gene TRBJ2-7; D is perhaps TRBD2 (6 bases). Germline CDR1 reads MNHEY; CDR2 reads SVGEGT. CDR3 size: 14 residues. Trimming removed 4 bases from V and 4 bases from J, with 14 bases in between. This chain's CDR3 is CASSSVEGGYEQYF. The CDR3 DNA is TGTGCCAGCAGTTCCGTGGAAGGAGGGTACGAGCAGTACTTC.

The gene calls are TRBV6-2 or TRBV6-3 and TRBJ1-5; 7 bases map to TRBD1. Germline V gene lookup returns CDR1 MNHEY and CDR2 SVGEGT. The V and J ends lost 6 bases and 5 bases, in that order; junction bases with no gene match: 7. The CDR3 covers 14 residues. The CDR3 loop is CASRPQGDYQPQHF. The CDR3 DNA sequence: TGTGCCAGCAGGCCCCAGGGGGATTATCAGCCCCAGCATTTT.

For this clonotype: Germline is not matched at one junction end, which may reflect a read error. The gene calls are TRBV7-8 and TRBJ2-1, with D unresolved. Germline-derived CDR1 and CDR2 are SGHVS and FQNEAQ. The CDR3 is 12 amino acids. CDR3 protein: CVSSRAYNEQFF. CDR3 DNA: TGTGTCAGCAGCCGAGCATACAATGAGCAGTTCTTC.

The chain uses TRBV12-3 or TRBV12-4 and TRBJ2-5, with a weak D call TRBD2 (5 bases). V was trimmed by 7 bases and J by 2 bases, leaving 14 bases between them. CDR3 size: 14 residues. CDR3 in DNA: TGTGCCAGCACCCTCGAGGGTTTACAAGAGACCCAGTACTTC. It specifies CASTLEGLQETQYF.